This TCR beta chain was sequenced during a study of early T cells in non-severe SARS-CoV-2 infection. The overall study: Sequencing targeted bulk RNA from unsorted whole blood, leaving chains unpaired.

CDR1 is LGHNA and CDR2 is YSLEER in the germline V gene. Deletions cut 1 base from V and 2 bases from J, with 5 bases between. This CDR3 comprises 14 residues. Unique molecular identifiers were added to individual cDNA molecules. TCRdb itself ran the 5' RACE reads through MiXCR, one entry per CDR3 protein. The sample includes tens of thousands of distinct CDR3 sequences, roughly a sixth of them seen just once. This clonotype was seen a few times. The sequencing input was whole blood. This clonotype was obtained from an adult who was a healthcare worker with PCR-confirmed SARS-CoV-2 infection or an uninfected control (not recorded which). The chain uses TRBV4-3 and TRBJ2-2; D ambiguous. The CDR3 region is CASSQGHNTGELFF. The CDR3 coding sequence is TGCGCCAGCAGCCAAGGACACAACACCGGGGAGCTGTTTTTT.